The rows below give T cell receptor beta chains drawn from one sample of a study of cytomegalovirus exposure and HLA in healthy donors. Libraries were prepared by immunoSEQ multiplex PCR; TCRdb keeps only in-frame clonotypes and omits some of them. This sample has fewer than 250,000 clones, with roughly 79% found just once. Sequencing input: PBMCs. The receptors come from a man between 18 and 29 years old in good health and CMV-seronegative. The CDR3 runs from the conserved cysteine through the conserved F or W. D genes are given only for firm matches. Size is stated for part of the rows, as once, few or many counts, or as a class when the clone is expanded.

d_call: TRBD2; j_call: TRBJ2-3; clone_size: .; v_call: TRBV9; cdr3_aa: CASSLSSGSTDTQYF; cdr3_nt: TGTGCCAGCAGCCTGTCTAGCGGGAGCACAGATACGCAGTATTTT
d_call: TRBD1; j_call: TRBJ1-5; clone_size: many; v_call: TRBV2; cdr3_aa: CASRGHRGRDQPQHF; cdr3_nt: TGTGCCAGCAGGGGGCACAGGGGGCGGGATCAGCCCCAGCATTTT
d_call: TRBD1; j_call: TRBJ1-4; clone_size: .; v_call: TRBV6-4; cdr3_aa: CASSPGQGSNEKLFF; cdr3_nt: TGTGCCAGCAGCCCGGGACAGGGTTCCAATGAAAAACTGTTTTTT
d_call: .; j_call: TRBJ2-7; clone_size: .; v_call: TRBV30; cdr3_aa: CAWSLARTNYEQYF; cdr3_nt: TGTGCCTGGTCCCTAGCGCGGACGAACTACGAGCAGTACTTC
d_call: .; j_call: TRBJ1-2; clone_size: .; v_call: TRBV19; cdr3_aa: CASSIKGAAHYGYTF; cdr3_nt: TGTGCCAGTAGTATAAAAGGGGCGGCCCACTATGGCTACACCTTC
d_call: .; j_call: TRBJ1-1; clone_size: .; v_call: TRBV9; cdr3_aa: CASSVWRDTEAFF; cdr3_nt: TGTGCCAGCAGCGTTTGGCGGGACACTGAAGCTTTCTTT
d_call: .; j_call: TRBJ2-5; clone_size: .; v_call: TRBV2; cdr3_aa: CASMEARGKETQYF; cdr3_nt: TGTGCCAGCATGGAGGCCAGGGGTAAAGAGACCCAGTACTTC
d_call: TRBD1; j_call: TRBJ1-1; clone_size: .; v_call: TRBV7-3; cdr3_aa: CASSSRTGQAFF; cdr3_nt: TGTGCCAGCAGCTCCCGGACAGGGCAAGCTTTCTTT
d_call: TRBD2; j_call: TRBJ2-1; clone_size: .; v_call: TRBV4-3; cdr3_aa: CASSQNTGTSGYNEQFF; cdr3_nt: TGCGCCAGCAGCCAAAATACCGGGACTAGCGGATACAATGAGCAGTTCTTC
d_call: .; j_call: TRBJ2-1; clone_size: .; v_call: TRBV2; cdr3_aa: CASATGFSQVSQFF; cdr3_nt: TGTGCCAGTGCGACAGGTTTTTCCCAAGTTTCACAGTTCTTC
d_call: .; j_call: TRBJ1-5; clone_size: .; v_call: TRBV5-8; cdr3_aa: CASSQKSWDINQPQHF; cdr3_nt: TGTGCCAGCAGCCAAAAATCCTGGGACATCAATCAGCCCCAGCATTTT
d_call: .; j_call: TRBJ2-1; clone_size: .; v_call: TRBV29-1; cdr3_aa: CSGGSSDYNEQFF; cdr3_nt: TGCAGCGGCGGCTCCTCGGACTACAATGAGCAGTTCTTC
d_call: .; j_call: TRBJ2-1; clone_size: .; v_call: TRBV27; cdr3_aa: CASSLDRSYNEQFF; cdr3_nt: TGTGCCAGCAGTTTAGACAGATCCTACAATGAGCAGTTCTTC
d_call: TRBD2; j_call: TRBJ2-1; clone_size: .; v_call: TRBV7-6; cdr3_aa: CASSGSGGLDEQFF; cdr3_nt: TGTGCCAGCAGTGGGAGCGGGGGCCTAGATGAGCAGTTCTTC
d_call: TRBD2; j_call: TRBJ2-1; clone_size: .; v_call: TRBV4-2; cdr3_aa: CASSLRTSNAYNEQFF; cdr3_nt: TGTGCCAGCAGCCTCCGGACTAGCAACGCCTACAATGAGCAGTTCTTC
d_call: TRBD1; j_call: TRBJ1-5; clone_size: once; v_call: TRBV7-2; cdr3_aa: CASSLDRGGTLSNQPQHF; cdr3_nt: TGTGCCAGCAGCTTAGACAGGGGGGGTACATTAAGCAATCAGCCCCAGCATTTT
d_call: .; j_call: TRBJ1-5; clone_size: .; v_call: TRBV2; cdr3_aa: CASSNNGGGQPQHF; cdr3_nt: TGTGCCAGCAGCAACAACGGAGGAGGGCAGCCCCAGCATTTT
d_call: .; j_call: TRBJ2-5; clone_size: .; v_call: TRBV9; cdr3_aa: CASSVGWGGLIGETQYF; cdr3_nt: TGTGCCAGCAGCGTAGGGTGGGGGGGCCTAATTGGAGAGACCCAGTACTTC
d_call: TRBD1; j_call: TRBJ2-5; clone_size: .; v_call: TRBV5-1; cdr3_aa: CASSLAGTGRETQYF; cdr3_nt: TGCGCCAGCAGCTTGGCCGGGACAGGGAGGGAGACCCAGTACTTC
d_call: .; j_call: TRBJ1-2; clone_size: .; v_call: TRBV11-1; cdr3_aa: CASSFGQNYGYTF; cdr3_nt: TGTGCCAGCAGCTTCGGACAGAACTATGGCTACACCTTC
d_call: .; j_call: TRBJ2-2; clone_size: few; v_call: TRBV2; cdr3_aa: CASNGREGTGELFF; cdr3_nt: TGTGCCAGCAACGGGCGGGAAGGGACCGGGGAGCTGTTTTTT
d_call: .; j_call: TRBJ2-1; clone_size: .; v_call: TRBV7-2; cdr3_aa: CASSLAGVHASSYNEQFF; cdr3_nt: TGTGCCAGCAGCTTAGCTGGTGTCCATGCCAGCTCCTACAATGAGCAGTTCTTC
d_call: .; j_call: TRBJ2-7; clone_size: few; v_call: TRBV28; cdr3_aa: CASSSQVGYEQYF; cdr3_nt: TGTGCCAGCAGTTCACAGGTAGGGTACGAGCAGTACTTC
d_call: TRBD2; j_call: TRBJ2-1; clone_size: .; v_call: TRBV6-5; cdr3_aa: CASRGLAGWGEQFF; cdr3_nt: TGTGCCAGCAGGGGACTAGCGGGGTGGGGCGAGCAGTTCTTC
d_call: .; j_call: TRBJ1-3; clone_size: .; v_call: TRBV10-3; cdr3_aa: CAISGDGEPGNTIYF; cdr3_nt: TGTGCCATCAGTGGCGACGGAGAGCCTGGAAACACCATATATTTT
d_call: TRBD1; j_call: TRBJ1-5; clone_size: few; v_call: TRBV29-1; cdr3_aa: CSVGQGEQPQHF; cdr3_nt: TGCAGCGTTGGACAGGGGGAACAGCCCCAGCATTTT
d_call: .; j_call: TRBJ1-2; clone_size: .; v_call: TRBV6-5; cdr3_aa: CASTPGGFYGYTF; cdr3_nt: TGTGCCAGCACCCCCGGCGGGTTCTATGGCTACACCTTC
d_call: TRBD2; j_call: TRBJ2-2; clone_size: .; v_call: TRBV7-6; cdr3_aa: CASSLTSGGGGLFF; cdr3_nt: TGTGCCAGCAGCCTTACTAGCGGGGGAGGTGGGCTGTTTTTT
d_call: TRBD2; j_call: TRBJ2-7; clone_size: .; v_call: TRBV5-6; cdr3_aa: CASSLDRLFGTSATYEQYF; cdr3_nt: TGTGCCAGCAGCTTGGATAGATTGTTTGGAACTAGCGCTACCTACGAGCAGTACTTC
d_call: TRBD1; j_call: TRBJ1-6; clone_size: .; v_call: TRBV9; cdr3_aa: CASFFRDRGSSPLHF; cdr3_nt: TGTGCCAGCTTTTTCCGGGACAGGGGCTCTTCACCCCTCCACTTT
d_call: TRBD1; j_call: TRBJ2-5; clone_size: once; v_call: TRBV9; cdr3_aa: CASSAGQGGETQYF; cdr3_nt: TGTGCCAGCAGCGCCGGACAGGGTGGAGAGACCCAGTACTTC
d_call: .; j_call: TRBJ2-1; clone_size: .; v_call: TRBV10-3; cdr3_aa: CAISESGGTHSYNEQFF; cdr3_nt: TGTGCCATCAGTGAGTCGGGGGGGACACACTCCTACAATGAGCAGTTCTTC
d_call: .; j_call: TRBJ1-1; clone_size: few; v_call: TRBV19; cdr3_aa: CASRGLFEGNTEAFF; cdr3_nt: TGTGCCAGTAGAGGTCTCTTTGAGGGGAACACTGAAGCTTTCTTT
d_call: TRBD2; j_call: TRBJ2-7; clone_size: .; v_call: TRBV11-2; cdr3_aa: CASRGTLAGGPEQYF; cdr3_nt: TGTGCCAGCAGGGGTACCTTAGCGGGAGGGCCCGAGCAGTACTTC
d_call: .; j_call: TRBJ2-5; clone_size: .; v_call: TRBV13; cdr3_aa: CASSPLGGGRETQYF; cdr3_nt: TGTGCCAGCAGCCCCCTAGGGGGGGGACGGGAGACCCAGTACTTC